This T cell receptor (beta chain) was identified during a study of blood T cells in healthy people across ages. The use of a sample-barcoded 5' primer and a J-beta primer mix characterized a second PCR of about 6 to 11 cycles. TCRdb analysed the 5' RACE reads with MiXCR anew, one entry per CDR3 protein. The table records 450,000 to 700,000 distinct CDR3 sequences, roughly 28% of them present only once. The CDR3 length is 15 residues. V lost 4 bases, J lost 0 bases, and 11 bases lay in between. Germline-derived CDR1 and CDR2 are LNHNV and YYDKDF (reference sequence). The sample comprised blood. The receptor comes from a woman in her seventies in good health. The V gene is TRBV15, the J gene TRBJ2-3; weak D call: TRBD2 (6 bases). The CDR3 DNA reads as TGTGCCACCAGCAACCCTCGGGAGAGCACAGATACGCAGTATTTT. This gives the protein CATSNPRESTDTQYF. The full variable domain, in which reference TRBV15 and TRBJ2-3 provide the parts outside the CDR3, is DAMVIQNPRYQVTQFGKPVTLSCSQTLNHNVMYWYQQKSSQAPKLLFHYYDKDFNNEADTPDNFQSRRPNTSFCFLDIRSPGLGDTAMYLCATSNPRESTDTQYFGPGTRLTVL.